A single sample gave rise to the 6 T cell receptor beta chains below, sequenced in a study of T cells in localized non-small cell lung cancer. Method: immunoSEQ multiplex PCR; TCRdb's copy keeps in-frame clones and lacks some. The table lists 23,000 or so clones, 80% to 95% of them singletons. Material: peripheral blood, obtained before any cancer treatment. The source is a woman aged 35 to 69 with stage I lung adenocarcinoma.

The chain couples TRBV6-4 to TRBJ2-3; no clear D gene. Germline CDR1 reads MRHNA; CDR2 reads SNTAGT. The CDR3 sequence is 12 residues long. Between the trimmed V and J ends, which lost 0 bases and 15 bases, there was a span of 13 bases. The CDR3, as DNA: TGTGCCAGCAGTGACTCAGTAGTATCATCCTATTTT. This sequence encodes CASSDSVVSSYF.

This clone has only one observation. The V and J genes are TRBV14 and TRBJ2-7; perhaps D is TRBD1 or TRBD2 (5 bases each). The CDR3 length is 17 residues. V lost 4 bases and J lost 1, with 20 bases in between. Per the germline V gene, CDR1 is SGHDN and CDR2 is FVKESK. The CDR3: CASSRQPGRFLSYEQYF. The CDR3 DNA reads TGTGCCAGCAGCCGGCAGCCGGGACGGTTTCTTTCCTACGAGCAGTACTTC.

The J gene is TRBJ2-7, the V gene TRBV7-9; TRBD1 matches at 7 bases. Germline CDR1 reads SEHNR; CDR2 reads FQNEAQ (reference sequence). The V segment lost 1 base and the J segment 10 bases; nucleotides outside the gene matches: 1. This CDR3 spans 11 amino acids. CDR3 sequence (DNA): TGTGCCAGCAGCTTAGGGGACAGCCAGTACTTC. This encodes CASSLGDSQYF.

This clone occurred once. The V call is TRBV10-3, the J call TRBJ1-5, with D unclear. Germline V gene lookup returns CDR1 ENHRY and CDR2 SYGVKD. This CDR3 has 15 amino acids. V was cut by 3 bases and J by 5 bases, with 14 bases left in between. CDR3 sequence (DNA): TGTGCCATCAGTGAAAGGCAGCCAGAGCATCAGCCCCAGCATTTT. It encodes CAISERQPEHQPQHF.

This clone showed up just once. CDR3 loop: CASSFRSRGSNTGELFF. The CDR3 nucleotides are TGCGCCAGCAGCTTTAGGTCGAGGGGATCGAACACCGGGGAGCTGTTTTTT. This sequence joins TRBV5-1 and TRBJ2-2, with D perhaps matching TRBD1 or TRBD2 (5 bases each). The length of the CDR3 is 17 residues. The ends were cut back, 2 bases at V and 0 bases at J, with 14 bases in the middle. Germline V gene lookup returns CDR1 SGHRS and CDR2 YFSETQ.

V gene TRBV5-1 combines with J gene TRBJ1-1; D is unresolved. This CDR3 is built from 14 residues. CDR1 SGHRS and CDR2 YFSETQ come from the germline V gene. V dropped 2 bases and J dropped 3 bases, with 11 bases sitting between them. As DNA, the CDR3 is TGCGCCAGCAGCTTATCCACTCTTTACACTGAAGCTTTCTTT. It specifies CASSLSTLYTEAFF.